Each of the 32 T cell receptor beta chains below was sequenced from the same sample in a study of OX40 agonist ivuxolimab in advanced cancers. Here immunoSEQ multiplex PCR was the method, and the copy in TCRdb shows in-frame clones only, minus some. Of fewer than 120,000 clones in the sample, approximately 90% are singletons; the top ten hold 0.27%. The sample was CD4+ or CD8+ T cells sorted from blood, taken in a trial of the OX40 agonist ivuxolimab. The receptors originated from an adult with an advanced solid tumor such as melanoma, head and neck, liver or kidney cancer.

This chain connects TRBV30 to TRBJ1-3, with a weak D call TRBD1 (5 bases). Germline assignment: CDR1 GTSNPN and CDR2 SVGIG (reference sequence). This CDR3 spans 13 amino acids. V lost 5 bases and J lost 3, with 11 bases in between. The CDR3 protein is CAWCRVDGNTIYF. The CDR3 DNA sequence: TGTGCCTGGTGCAGGGTAGATGGAAACACCATATATTTT. The full variable domain, rest sourced from reference TRBV30 and TRBJ1-3, is SQTIHQWPATLVQPVGSPLSLECTVEGTSNPNLYWYRQAAGRGLQLLFYSVGIGQISSEVPQNLSASRPQDRQFILSSKKLLLSDSGFYLCAWCRVDGNTIYFGEGSWLTVV.

V usage is TRBV25-1 and J usage is TRBJ1-6; 7 positions match TRBD1. Looked up from germline, CDR1 is MGHDK and CDR2 is SYGVNS. CDR3 length equals 15 residues. V was pared by 3 bases and J by 7 bases, with 6 bases of the junction left unmatched. The CDR3 region is CASSDLDRENSPLHF. In DNA form, the CDR3 reads TGTGCCAGCAGTGACCTAGACAGGGAGAATTCACCCCTCCACTTT.

This chain uses TRBV6-1 with TRBJ2-1, with 7 bases matching TRBD2. V shed 2 bases and J 3 bases; nucleotides not matched to a gene: 7. From germline, CDR1 is MNHNS and CDR2 SASEGT. CDR3 length equals 16 residues. In nucleotides, the CDR3 is TGTGCCAGCAGTGAATCATGGGGGGGACTCTACAATGAGCAGTTCTTC. It codes for CASSESWGGLYNEQFF.

This clone was found once. The chain couples TRBV6-1 to TRBJ1-3; D gene ambiguous. The CDR3 totals 13 residues. The V end lost 8 bases, the J end lost 1 base, and 9 bases lay between the germline ends. Germline assignment: CDR1 MNHNS and CDR2 SASEGT. CDR3 DNA sequence: TGTGCCAGCTTCATAGTTTCTGGAAACACCATATATTTT. It translates to CASFIVSGNTIYF.

With respect to this clone: The sample holds other DNA sequences that translate to the same CDR3. This chain uses TRBV19 with TRBJ2-2; D tentatively reads TRBD1 or TRBD2 (5 bases each). Germline CDR1 is LNHDA and CDR2 is SQIVND (reference sequence). There are 15 residues in the CDR3. The V gene lost 6 bases and the J gene lost 3 bases, with 14 bases spanning the gap. The DNA for the CDR3 is TGTGCCAGTAGCCCGAGAGGGGCCCACACCGGGGAGCTGTTTTTT. It yields the protein CASSPRGAHTGELFF.

This chain links TRBV12-5 with TRBJ2-6; D remains ambiguous. Germline values: CDR1 LGHNT, CDR2 FRNRAP. The CDR3 sequence is 13 residues long. The germline V and J ends were trimmed by 6 bases and 1 base, with 4 bases remaining between them. DNA for the CDR3: TGTGCTAGTGGACCTTCTGGGGCCAACGTCCTGACTTTC. Its translation is CASGPSGANVLTF.

The CDR3 DNA reads as TGTGCCAGCAGCTTACGGGGCGGGGAGCTGTTTTTT. As protein: CASSLRGGELFF. The genes are TRBV7-2 and TRBJ2-2; tentatively, D is TRBD2 (5 bases). CDR1 is SGHTA and CDR2 is FQGNSA in the germline V gene. Trimming shortened V by 2 bases and J by 7 bases, and 5 bases separated the two germline ends. This CDR3 is 12 amino acids long. The full variable domain, its missing parts supplied by reference TRBV7-2 and TRBJ2-2, is GAGVSQSPSNKVTEKGKDVELRCDPISGHTALYWYRQSLGQGLEFLIYFQGNSAPDKSGLPSDRFSAERTGGSVSTLTIQRTQQEDSAVYLCASSLRGGELFFGEGSRLTVL.

The table lists this clone with a count of one. The V and J genes are TRBV4-2 and TRBJ1-6; no clear D. Trimming took 1 base from V and 9 from J, leaving 13 bases between them. The CDR3 extends over 15 amino acids. Germline assignment: CDR1 LGHNA and CDR2 YNFKEQ. The CDR3 sequence: CASSQGASLGSPLHF. The CDR3 nucleotides read TGTGCCAGCAGCCAAGGGGCGTCGTTGGGTTCACCCCTCCACTTT.

This chain links TRBV5-1 with TRBJ2-3; D is perhaps TRBD1 (5 bases). V lost 3 bases and J lost 0, with 11 bases in between. Germline values: CDR1 SGHRS, CDR2 YFSETQ. The CDR3 is 15 amino acids. The CDR3 reads CASSWQTDSTDTQYF. CDR3 sequence (DNA): TGCGCCAGCAGCTGGCAGACAGATAGCACAGATACGCAGTATTTT.

The chain is built from TRBV30 and TRBJ1-3, with a possible D match to TRBD1 (5 bases). The germline V gene has CDR1 GTSNPN and CDR2 SVGIG (reference sequence). The CDR3 spans 17 residues. The ends were cut back, 1 base at V and 0 bases at J, with 16 bases in the middle. CDR3 in DNA: TGTGCCTGGAGTGGATTAACCAAGGGGATCTCTGGAAACACCATATATTTT. Its translation is CAWSGLTKGISGNTIYF.

The chain is built from TRBV30 and TRBJ1-5, with D unresolved. V was pared by 4 bases and J by 3 bases, with 13 bases between. Per germline, CDR1 GTSNPN and CDR2 SVGIG (reference sequence). The CDR3 is 14 residues long. CDR3 DNA: TGTGCCTGGACCAGCCGGGCGGACAATCAGCCCCAGCATTTT. This gives the protein CAWTSRADNQPQHF.

V and J are TRBV27 and TRBJ2-7, with D perhaps matching TRBD1 (6 bases). Trimming cost V 6 bases and J 1 base, with 10 bases left between them. In germline, CDR1 is MNHEY, CDR2 SMNVEV (reference sequence). The CDR3 totals 13 residues. CDR3 sequence reads: CASRTGTSYEQYF. DNA for the CDR3: TGTGCCAGCAGGACCGGGACATCCTACGAGCAGTACTTC.

In its sample, this clone was seen once. CDR3 region: CASSQDQNFLGYTF. CDR3 DNA: TGCGCCAGCAGCCAAGATCAGAATTTTTTAGGCTACACCTTC. This chain joins TRBV4-1 and TRBJ1-2; D unclear. CDR1 is MGHRA, CDR2 YSYEKL, per germline. CDR3 length: 14 amino acids. V lost 0 bases, J lost 8 bases, and 13 bases lay in between.

The chain has TRBV6-1 and TRBJ1-4, with 7 nucleotides matching TRBD1. V shed 6 bases and J 14 bases; nucleotides not matched to a gene: 9. The CDR3 covers 12 residues. From germline, CDR1 is MNHNS and CDR2 SASEGT. For the CDR3, the DNA is TGTGCCAGCAGCGAGAACAGGGGTACGCTGTTTTTT. It yields the protein CASSENRGTLFF.

This chain joins TRBV7-2 and TRBJ2-5; D is ambiguous. V was cut by 1 base and J by 4 bases, with 7 bases left in between. Germline V gives CDR1 SGHTA, CDR2 FQGNSA. The CDR3 spans 13 residues. The CDR3 loop is CASSLDSRETQYF. CDR3 in DNA: TGTGCCAGCAGCTTAGACAGTCGAGAGACCCAGTACTTC.

V usage is TRBV4-1 and J usage is TRBJ1-4; the D gene is possibly TRBD1 (6 bases). Trimming cost V 0 bases and J 1 base, with 18 bases left between them. Germline CDR1 and CDR2: MGHRA and YSYEKL. This CDR3 region has 19 residues. The CDR3 DNA follows: TGCGCCAGCAGCCAAGATATGGCATCAGGGGTAGTAACTAATGAAAAACTGTTTTTT. It specifies CASSQDMASGVVTNEKLFF.

Only one count was recorded for this clone. This CDR3 is CASSRALANEKLFF. The CDR3 bases are TGCGCCAGCAGCCGAGCGTTGGCTAATGAAAAACTGTTTTTT. The V call is TRBV5-1, the J call TRBJ1-4, with D uncertain. The CDR3 extends over 14 amino acids. Trimming left V 4 bases short and J 3 bases short, with 10 bases between. The germline CDR1 and CDR2 sequences are SGHRS and YFSETQ.

CDR3 nucleotide sequence: TGCAGCGTTGACAGGGGTGCCGACTATGGCTACACCTTC. Protein product: CSVDRGADYGYTF. The chain employs TRBV29-1 and TRBJ1-2; perhaps TRBD1 as D (6 bases). The V gene lost 3 bases and the J gene lost 3 bases, with 11 bases spanning the gap. CDR3 length: 13 residues. CDR1 and CDR2 (germline): SQVTM, ANQGSEA.

V is TRBV5-6 and J is TRBJ2-3; 10 bases line up with TRBD1. The CDR3 length is 15 residues. Germline V gives CDR1 SGHDT, CDR2 YYEEEE. The ends lost 4 bases at V and 3 bases at J; junction bases unmatched: 5. In DNA form, the CDR3 reads TGTGCCAGCAGCGGGGGGACAGGGGTGACAGATACGCAGTATTTT. This codes for CASSGGTGVTDTQYF.

This chain links TRBV7-9 with TRBJ1-5; possibly TRBD1 for D (5 bases). Trimming stripped 5 bases from V and 3 bases from J, with 14 bases between. Germline V gene sequence: CDR1 SEHNR, CDR2 FQNEAQ (reference sequence). The CDR3 sequence is 15 residues long. The CDR3 loop is CASSPFGGINQPQHF. DNA of the CDR3: TGTGCCAGCAGCCCCTTCGGGGGGATCAATCAGCCCCAGCATTTT.

The rearrangement joins TRBV5-6 to TRBJ2-7; 10 positions match TRBD2. The V segment lost 4 bases and the J segment 4 bases; nucleotides outside the gene matches: 8. CDR1 is SGHDT, CDR2 YYEEEE, per germline. CDR3 length equals 15 residues. The CDR3 nucleotides are TGTGCCAGCAGCACCTACGGTAGCGGGAGGTACGAGCAGTACTTC. This translates into CASSTYGSGRYEQYF.

The chain has TRBV19 and TRBJ2-3; D is uncertain. Germline CDR1 is LNHDA and CDR2 is SQIVND (reference sequence). V dropped 5 bases and J dropped 0 bases, with 24 bases sitting between them. CDR3 size: 19 residues. This chain's CDR3 is CASSFESRRQSPSTDTQYF. The CDR3 DNA sequence: TGTGCCAGTAGTTTCGAATCCCGGAGACAATCGCCTAGCACAGATACGCAGTATTTT.

The chain has TRBV21-1 and TRBJ2-2. TRBV21-1 is designated a pseudogene. The CDR3 covers 16 residues. The CDR3 bases are TGTGCCAGCAGCAAAGCGCACAGCGCGAACACCGGGGAGCTGTTTTTT. This codes for CASSKAHSANTGELFF.

V usage is TRBV5-1 and J usage is TRBJ2-7; unclear D gene. CDR3 size: 14 residues. Germline-derived CDR1 and CDR2 are SGHRS and YFSETQ. V gave up 0 bases and J gave up 0 bases, with 7 bases separating them. CDR3 coding DNA: TGCGCCAGCAGCTTGGAACACCTCTCCTACGAGCAGTACTTC. This gives the protein CASSLEHLSYEQYF.

This chain joins TRBV5-8 and TRBJ1-4, with a weak D call TRBD1 (6 bases). The CDR3 sequence is 15 residues long. Trimming cost V 2 bases and J 0 bases, with 8 bases left between them. CDR1 and CDR2 from the germline V gene are SGHTS and YDEGEE. The CDR3 DNA sequence: TGTGCCAGCAGCTTCAGGGGAACAACTAATGAAAAACTGTTTTTT. Protein: CASSFRGTTNEKLFF.

The gene calls are TRBV5-4 and TRBJ2-2; 9 bases fit TRBD1. In germline, CDR1 is SGHNT, CDR2 YYREEE (reference sequence). The trim removed 4 bases at V and 3 bases at J, leaving 4 bases unmatched. The CDR3 is 15 residues long. The CDR3 DNA reads TGTGCCAGCAGCCCAACAGGGGGCGACACCGGGGAGCTGTTTTTT. Amino acid sequence: CASSPTGGDTGELFF.

The chain combines TRBV5-4 with TRBJ2-1; 7 nucleotides match TRBD2. The germline CDR1 and CDR2 sequences are SGHNT and YYREEE (reference sequence). The junction had 8 bases not matched to a gene; V was cut back by 2 bases and J by 9 bases. The CDR3 runs 14 residues. CDR3 sequence (DNA): TGTGCCAGCAGCTTACCCGCCCCGGGAGGTGAGCAGTTCTTC. It is translated as CASSLPAPGGEQFF.

This sequence joins TRBV6-5 and TRBJ1-5, with a weak D call TRBD1 (5 bases). Trimming cost V 4 bases and J 7 bases, with 14 bases left between them. Germline values: CDR1 MNHEY, CDR2 SVGAGI. The CDR3 has 14 residues. CDR3 amino acids: CASSLLRGGQPQHF. CDR3 in DNA: TGTGCCAGCAGTTTGTTACGGGGGGGGCAGCCCCAGCATTTT.

J is TRBJ1-1 and V is TRBV25-1; D is unclear. This CDR3 region has 14 residues. The ends were cut back, 2 bases at V and 6 bases at J, with 13 bases in the middle. CDR1 and CDR2 (germline): MGHDK, SYGVNS. The CDR3 sequence: CASSETAARAEAFF. The CDR3 DNA sequence: TGTGCCAGCAGTGAAACGGCGGCCCGCGCTGAAGCTTTCTTT.

The rearrangement uses TRBV4-1 and TRBJ2-5; 10 nucleotides line up with TRBD2. Germline V gene data show CDR1 as MGHRA and CDR2 as YSYEKL. The CDR3 is made up of 16 amino acids. V lost 1 base to trimming and J lost 5 bases; unmatched junction nucleotides: 7. The CDR3 here is CASSQGPAGGGETQYF. The DNA of the CDR3 is TGCGCCAGCAGCCAAGGGCCAGCGGGAGGGGGTGAGACCCAGTACTTC.

This chain joins TRBV30 and TRBJ1-1; D is uncertain. The CDR3 totals 11 residues. Trimming shortened V by 0 bases and J by 9 bases, and 8 bases separated the two germline ends. CDR1 GTSNPN and CDR2 SVGIG come from the germline V gene (reference sequence). CDR3: CAWSVREKAFF. CDR3 in DNA: TGTGCCTGGAGTGTACGAGAGAAAGCTTTCTTT. Full variable domain (remainder filled in from reference TRBV30 and TRBJ1-1): SQTIHQWPATLVQPVGSPLSLECTVEGTSNPNLYWYRQAAGRGLQLLFYSVGIGQISSEVPQNLSASRPQDRQFILSSKKLLLSDSGFYLCAWSVREKAFFGQGTRLTVV.

The rearrangement links TRBV2 to TRBJ2-2; D unresolved. The length of the CDR3 is 11 residues. The V end lost 6 bases, the J end lost 7 bases, and 6 bases lay between the germline ends. Germline CDR1 reads SNHLY; CDR2 reads FYNNEI. The CDR3 spells CASRNFGELFF. CDR3 in DNA: TGTGCCAGCAGGAACTTCGGGGAGCTGTTTTTT.